This T cell receptor beta chain was documented in a study of metastatic and nonmetastatic thyroid tumors (dated by TCRdb to between 2020 and 2021). The study in broad terms: The researchers compared repertoires between peripheral blood samples and tumor or nodule tissue samples from patients with malignant or benign thyroid disease. What the research found in general, with its limitations: In both blood and tumor samples, TCR beta diversity was reported to be significantly higher in malignant tumors than in benign nodules.

Libraries were prepared through PCR. TCRdb lists the instrument as Illumina HiSeq 4000. The TCR beta-chain CDR3 region of each patient was profiled by high-throughput sequencing. The authors' pipeline ran thus. CDR3 differences across clinicopathological groups were used to build a classifier for discriminating distant-metastatic papillary thyroid cancer patients. The Shannon index was used to measure repertoire diversity, and the Morisita-Horn index was used to measure how similar tumor and blood repertoires were. The public reads were reprocessed in TCRdb via fastp at Q25 and MiXCR, keeping in-frame beta chains. These V and J calls derive from TCRdb rather than the authors' analysis. The sample table records about 27,000 clones; roughly 17% of these occur just once. The ten top clones hold 5.5% to 7.5% of the sample. Reading the germline V gene (reference sequence) gives CDR1 DFQATT and CDR2 SNEGSKA. The trim is 4 bases for V and 5 bases for J, with a gap of 16 bases between the germline ends. From its cysteine to its phenylalanine, the CDR3 spans 14 amino acids. Left in the record is the CDR3 DNA by itself, 42 bases read in frame from the first base.

No treatment had been received by any patient before thyroid surgery. Using T-cell receptor beta sequencing, the study looked back at clinical samples from patients collected from the early 2010s to the late 2010s. Concerning this clone: It has no known antigen specificity. The input lacks base qualities; no much larger clone sits a single base away.

The rearrangement combines TRBV20-1 with TRBJ2-3, and possibly TRBD2, on 6 matching bases. The sequencing sample was made of blood. The clonotype comes from a male donor with papillary thyroid cancer or a benign thyroid nodule (not recorded which). Some clones in this sample may be carry-over from other donors' samples. CDR3 loop: CSAIGSGDGDTQYF. The DNA reads TGCAGTGCTATCGGGTCGGGAGATGGAGATACGCAGTATTTT.